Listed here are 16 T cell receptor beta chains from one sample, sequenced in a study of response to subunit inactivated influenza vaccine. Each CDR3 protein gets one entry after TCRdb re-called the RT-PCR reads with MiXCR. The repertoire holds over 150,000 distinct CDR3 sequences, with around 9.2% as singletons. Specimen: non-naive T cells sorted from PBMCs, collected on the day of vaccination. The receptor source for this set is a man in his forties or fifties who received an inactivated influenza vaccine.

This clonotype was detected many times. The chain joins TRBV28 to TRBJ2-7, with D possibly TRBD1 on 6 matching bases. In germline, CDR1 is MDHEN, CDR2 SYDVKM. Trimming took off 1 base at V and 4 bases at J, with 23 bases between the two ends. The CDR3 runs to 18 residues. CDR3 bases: TGTGCCAGCAGTTTATCCGGTTTGTCAGCCCCTCAGGGGTACGAGCAGTACTTC. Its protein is CASSLSGLSAPQGYEQYF. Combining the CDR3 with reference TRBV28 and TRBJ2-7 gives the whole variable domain DVKVTQSSRYLVKRTGEKVFLECVQDMDHENMFWYRQDPGLGLRLIYFSYDVKMKEKGDIPEGYSVSREKKERFSLILESASTNQTSMYLCASSLSGLSAPQGYEQYFGPGTRLTVT.

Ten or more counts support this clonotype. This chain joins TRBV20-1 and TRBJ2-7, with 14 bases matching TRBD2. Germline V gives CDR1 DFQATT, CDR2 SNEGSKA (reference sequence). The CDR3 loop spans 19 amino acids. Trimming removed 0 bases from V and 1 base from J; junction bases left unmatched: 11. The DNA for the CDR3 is TGCAGTGCTAGAGATCAAGGACTAGCGGGAGGTAAATTTTCCTACGAGCAGTACTTC. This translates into CSARDQGLAGGKFSYEQYF.

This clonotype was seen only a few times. For the CDR3, the DNA is TGCGCCAGCAGCCCCAGTATGAACACTGAAGCTTTCTTT. This gives the protein CASSPSMNTEAFF. The chain recombines TRBV5-1 with TRBJ1-1; D unresolved. The length of the CDR3 is 13 residues. V shed 4 bases and J shed 0 bases, with 7 bases lying between them. Germline V lookup: CDR1 SGHRS, CDR2 YFSETQ.

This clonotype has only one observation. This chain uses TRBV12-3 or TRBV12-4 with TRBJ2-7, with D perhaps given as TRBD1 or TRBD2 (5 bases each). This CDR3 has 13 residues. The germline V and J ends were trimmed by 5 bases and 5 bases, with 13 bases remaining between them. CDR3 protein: CASSGARGDEQYF. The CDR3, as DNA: TGTGCCAGCAGTGGGGCTCGAGGGGACGAGCAGTACTTC.

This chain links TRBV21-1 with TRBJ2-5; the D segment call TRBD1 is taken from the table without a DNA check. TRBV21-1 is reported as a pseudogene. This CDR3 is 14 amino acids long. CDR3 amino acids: CASSQGAVEETQYF. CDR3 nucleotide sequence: TGTGCCAGCAGCCAAGGGGCGGTCGAAGAGACCCAGTACTTC.

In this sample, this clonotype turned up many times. This CDR3 reads CASSWGDTQYF. The CDR3 DNA is TGTGCCAGCAGCTGGGGAGATACGCAGTATTTT. The chain is built from TRBV11-2 and TRBJ2-3; D is ambiguous. Trimming took 4 bases from V and 5 from J, leaving 4 bases between them. The CDR3 runs 11 residues. Per the germline V gene, CDR1 is SGHAT and CDR2 is FQNNGV.

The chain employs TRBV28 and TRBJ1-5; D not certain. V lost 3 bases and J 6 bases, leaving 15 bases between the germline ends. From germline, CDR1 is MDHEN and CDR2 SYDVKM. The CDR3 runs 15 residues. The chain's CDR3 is CASSFLGVVVQPQHF. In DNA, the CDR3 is TGTGCCAGCAGTTTTCTCGGGGTCGTGGTTCAGCCCCAGCATTTT.

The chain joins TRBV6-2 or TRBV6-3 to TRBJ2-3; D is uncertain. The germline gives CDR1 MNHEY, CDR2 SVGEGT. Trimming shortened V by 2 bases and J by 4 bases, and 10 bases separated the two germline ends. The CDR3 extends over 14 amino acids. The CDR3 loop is CASSYPQVPDTQYF. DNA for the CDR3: TGTGCCAGCAGTTACCCCCAGGTACCAGATACGCAGTATTTT.

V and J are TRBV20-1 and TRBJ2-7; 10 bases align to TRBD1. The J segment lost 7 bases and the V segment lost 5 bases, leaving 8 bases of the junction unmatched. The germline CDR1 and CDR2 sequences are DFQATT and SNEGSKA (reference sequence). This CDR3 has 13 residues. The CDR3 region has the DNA TGCAGTGCTGAGGACAGGGGGACGGGTGAGCAGTACTTC. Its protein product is CSAEDRGTGEQYF.

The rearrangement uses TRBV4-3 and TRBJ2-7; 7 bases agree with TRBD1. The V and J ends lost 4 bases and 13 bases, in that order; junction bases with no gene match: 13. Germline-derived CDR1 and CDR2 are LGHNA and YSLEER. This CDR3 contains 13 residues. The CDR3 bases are TGCGCCAGCAGCCCCCGGGGTGGCGACAGGGCATACTTC. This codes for CASSPRGGDRAYF.

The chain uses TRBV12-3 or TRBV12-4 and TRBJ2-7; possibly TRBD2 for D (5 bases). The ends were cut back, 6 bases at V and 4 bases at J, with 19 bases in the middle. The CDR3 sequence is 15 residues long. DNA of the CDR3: TGTGCCAGCAGCCCACGGGATCCCCATTTGTACGAGCAGTACTTC. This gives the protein CASSPRDPHLYEQYF.

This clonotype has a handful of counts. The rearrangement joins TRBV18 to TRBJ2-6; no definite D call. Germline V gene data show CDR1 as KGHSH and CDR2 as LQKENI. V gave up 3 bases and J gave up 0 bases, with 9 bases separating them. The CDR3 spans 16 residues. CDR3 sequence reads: CASSPPAGSGANVLTF. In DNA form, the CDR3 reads TGTGCCAGCTCACCCCCCGCCGGCTCTGGGGCCAACGTCCTGACTTTC.

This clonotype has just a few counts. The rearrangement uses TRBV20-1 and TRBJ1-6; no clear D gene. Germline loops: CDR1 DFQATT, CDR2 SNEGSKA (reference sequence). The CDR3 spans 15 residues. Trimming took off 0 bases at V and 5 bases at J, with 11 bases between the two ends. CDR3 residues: CSARDPGVDNSPLHF. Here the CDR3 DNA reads TGCAGTGCTAGAGATCCGGGCGTGGATAATTCACCCCTCCACTTT.

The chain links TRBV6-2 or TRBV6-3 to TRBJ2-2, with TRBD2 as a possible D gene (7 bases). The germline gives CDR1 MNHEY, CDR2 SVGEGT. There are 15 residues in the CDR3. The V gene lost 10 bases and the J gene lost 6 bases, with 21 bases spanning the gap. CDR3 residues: CATRPTGGPSGELFF. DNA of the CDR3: TGTGCCACCCGACCAACGGGGGGCCCTTCCGGGGAGCTGTTTTTT.

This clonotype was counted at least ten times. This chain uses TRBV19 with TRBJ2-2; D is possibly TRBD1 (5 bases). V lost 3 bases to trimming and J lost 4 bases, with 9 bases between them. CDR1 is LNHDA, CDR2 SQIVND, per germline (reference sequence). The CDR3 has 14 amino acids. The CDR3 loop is CASSIQGATGELFF. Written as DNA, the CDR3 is TGTGCCAGTAGTATCCAGGGCGCCACCGGGGAGCTGTTTTTT.

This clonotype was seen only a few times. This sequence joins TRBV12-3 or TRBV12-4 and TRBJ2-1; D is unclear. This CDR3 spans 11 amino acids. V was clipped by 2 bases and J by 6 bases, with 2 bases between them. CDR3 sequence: CASSLINEQFF. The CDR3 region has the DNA TGTGCCAGCAGTTTAATCAATGAGCAGTTCTTC.